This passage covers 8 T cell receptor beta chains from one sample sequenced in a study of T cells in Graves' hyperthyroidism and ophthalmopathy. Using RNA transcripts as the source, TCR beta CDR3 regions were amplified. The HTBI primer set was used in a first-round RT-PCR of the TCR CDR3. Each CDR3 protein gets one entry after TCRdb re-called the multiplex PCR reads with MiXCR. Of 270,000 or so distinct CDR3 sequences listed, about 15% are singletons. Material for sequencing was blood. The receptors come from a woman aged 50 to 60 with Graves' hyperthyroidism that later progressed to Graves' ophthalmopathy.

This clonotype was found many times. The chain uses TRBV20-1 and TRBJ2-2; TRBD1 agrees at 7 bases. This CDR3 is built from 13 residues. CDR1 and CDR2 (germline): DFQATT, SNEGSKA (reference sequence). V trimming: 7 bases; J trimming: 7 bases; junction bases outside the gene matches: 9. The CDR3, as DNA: TGCAGTGTGACGACAGGGTCGATCGGGGAGCTGTTTTTT. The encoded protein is CSVTTGSIGELFF.

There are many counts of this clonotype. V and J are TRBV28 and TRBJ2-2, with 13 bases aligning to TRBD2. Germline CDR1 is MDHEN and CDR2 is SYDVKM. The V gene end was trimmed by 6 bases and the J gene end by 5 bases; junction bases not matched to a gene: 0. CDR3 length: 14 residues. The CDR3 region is CASRTSGGTGELFF. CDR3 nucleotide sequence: TGTGCCAGCAGGACTAGCGGGGGGACCGGGGAGCTGTTTTTT.

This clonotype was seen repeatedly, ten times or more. The CDR3 sequence: CASSQAGEQYF. In nucleotides, the CDR3 is TGTGCCAGCAGCCAAGCCGGAGAGCAGTACTTC. The V and J genes are TRBV3-1 and TRBJ2-7; no definite D call. Trimming cost V 1 base and J 7 bases, with 5 bases left between them. The CDR3 runs to 11 residues. Germline V gives CDR1 LGHDT, CDR2 YNNKEL (reference sequence).

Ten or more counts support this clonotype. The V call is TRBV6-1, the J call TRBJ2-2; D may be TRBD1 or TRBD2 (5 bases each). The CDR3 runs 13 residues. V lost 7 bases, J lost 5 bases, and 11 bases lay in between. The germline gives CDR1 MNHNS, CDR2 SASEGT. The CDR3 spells CASTEGRTGELFF. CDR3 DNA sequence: TGTGCCAGCACAGAGGGGCGAACCGGGGAGCTGTTTTTT.

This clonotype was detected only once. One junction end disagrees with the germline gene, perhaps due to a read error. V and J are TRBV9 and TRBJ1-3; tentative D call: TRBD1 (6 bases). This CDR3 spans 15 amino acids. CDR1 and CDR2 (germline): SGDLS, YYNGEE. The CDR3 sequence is CVSSYRGHSGNTIYF. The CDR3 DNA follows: TGTGTCAGCAGTTACCGGGGACACTCTGGAAACACCATATATTTT.

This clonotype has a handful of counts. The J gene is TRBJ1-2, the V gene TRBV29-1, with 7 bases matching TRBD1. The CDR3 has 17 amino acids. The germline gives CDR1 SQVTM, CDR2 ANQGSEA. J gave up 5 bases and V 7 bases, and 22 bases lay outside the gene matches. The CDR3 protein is CSAFDTSGQLKGYGYTF. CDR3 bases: TGCAGCGCCTTTGATACATCGGGACAGCTCAAAGGGTATGGCTACACCTTC.

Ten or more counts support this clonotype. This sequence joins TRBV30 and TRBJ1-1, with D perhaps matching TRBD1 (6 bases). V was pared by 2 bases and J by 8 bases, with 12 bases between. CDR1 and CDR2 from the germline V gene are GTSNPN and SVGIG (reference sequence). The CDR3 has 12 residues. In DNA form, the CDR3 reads TGTGCCTGGAGTCGGGACACGGCCGAAGCTTTCTTT. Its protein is CAWSRDTAEAFF.

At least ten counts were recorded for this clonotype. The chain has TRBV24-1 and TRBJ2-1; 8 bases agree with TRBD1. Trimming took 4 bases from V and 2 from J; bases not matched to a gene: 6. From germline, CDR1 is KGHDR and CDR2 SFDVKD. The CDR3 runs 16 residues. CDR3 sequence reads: CATSEPRQGPYNEQFF. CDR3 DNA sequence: TGTGCCACCAGTGAGCCCCGACAGGGGCCCTACAATGAGCAGTTCTTC.